Listed here is a single T cell receptor (beta chain). This entry comes from a study of blood T cell repertoires in COVID-19. Across the study: PBMCs, B-cell-depleted T cells, or T cells provided the cDNA or gDNA that made up the material.

TCRdb's copy holds only in-frame clones and misses some; the assay was immunoSEQ multiplex PCR. Altogether more than 90,000 clones are present, 75% to 85% being singletons, with the ten largest covering roughly 7.9%. Sequenced input: peripheral blood. This clonotype was sampled from a man aged 65-85 years with acute or convalescent COVID-19.

CDR3 DNA sequence: TGTGCCAGCAGTCGGGACAGGTCCGGGAGGACCCAGCATTTT. It translates to CASSRDRSGRTQHF. V and J are TRBV28 and TRBJ1-5, with 8 bases lining up with TRBD1. Germline V gives CDR1 MDHEN, CDR2 SYDVKM. V lost 5 bases to trimming and J lost 11 bases; unmatched junction nucleotides: 11. The CDR3 length is 14 residues.